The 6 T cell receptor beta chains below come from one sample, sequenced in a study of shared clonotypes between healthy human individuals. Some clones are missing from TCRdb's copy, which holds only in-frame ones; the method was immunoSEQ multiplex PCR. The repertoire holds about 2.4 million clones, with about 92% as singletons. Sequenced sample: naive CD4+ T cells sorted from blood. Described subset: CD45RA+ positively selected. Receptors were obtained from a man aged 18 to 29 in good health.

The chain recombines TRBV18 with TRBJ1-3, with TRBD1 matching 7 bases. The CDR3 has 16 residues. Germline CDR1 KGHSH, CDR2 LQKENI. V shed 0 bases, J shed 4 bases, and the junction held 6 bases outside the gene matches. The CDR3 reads CASSPPEGAGGNTIYF. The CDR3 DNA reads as TGTGCCAGCTCACCACCGGAGGGGGCTGGAGGAAACACCATATATTTT.

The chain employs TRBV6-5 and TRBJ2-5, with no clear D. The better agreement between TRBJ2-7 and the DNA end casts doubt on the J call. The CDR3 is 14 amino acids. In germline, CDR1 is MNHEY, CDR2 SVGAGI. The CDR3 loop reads CASSFFGSSYEQYF. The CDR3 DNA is TGTGCCAGCAGTTTCTTTGGCAGCTCCTACGAGCAGTACTTC.

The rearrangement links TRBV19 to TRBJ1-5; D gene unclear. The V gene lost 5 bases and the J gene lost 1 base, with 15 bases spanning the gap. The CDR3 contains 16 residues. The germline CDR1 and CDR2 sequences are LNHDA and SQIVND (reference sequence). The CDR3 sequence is CASSPGPSNSNQPQHF. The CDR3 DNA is TGTGCCAGTAGTCCCGGCCCGTCGAACAGCAATCAGCCCCAGCATTTT.

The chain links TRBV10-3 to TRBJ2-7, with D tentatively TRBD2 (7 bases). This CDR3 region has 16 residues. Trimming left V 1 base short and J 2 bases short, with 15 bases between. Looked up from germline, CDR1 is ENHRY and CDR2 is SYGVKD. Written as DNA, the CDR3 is TGTGCCATCAGTGAGTACTGGGGGGGGCCTCCCTACGAGCAGTACTTC. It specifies CAISEYWGGPPYEQYF.

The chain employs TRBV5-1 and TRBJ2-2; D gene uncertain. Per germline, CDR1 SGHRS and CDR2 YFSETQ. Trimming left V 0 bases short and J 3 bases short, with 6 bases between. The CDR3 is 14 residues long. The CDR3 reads CASSLVYDTGELFF. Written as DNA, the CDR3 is TGCGCCAGCAGCTTGGTGTACGACACCGGGGAGCTGTTTTTT.

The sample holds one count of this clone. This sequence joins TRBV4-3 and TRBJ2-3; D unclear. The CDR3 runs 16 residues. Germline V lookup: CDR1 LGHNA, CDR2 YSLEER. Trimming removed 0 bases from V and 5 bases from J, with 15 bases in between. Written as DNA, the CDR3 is TGCGCCAGCAGCCAAGAATTTCGGATAGCCGGAGATACGCAGTATTTT. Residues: CASSQEFRIAGDTQYF.